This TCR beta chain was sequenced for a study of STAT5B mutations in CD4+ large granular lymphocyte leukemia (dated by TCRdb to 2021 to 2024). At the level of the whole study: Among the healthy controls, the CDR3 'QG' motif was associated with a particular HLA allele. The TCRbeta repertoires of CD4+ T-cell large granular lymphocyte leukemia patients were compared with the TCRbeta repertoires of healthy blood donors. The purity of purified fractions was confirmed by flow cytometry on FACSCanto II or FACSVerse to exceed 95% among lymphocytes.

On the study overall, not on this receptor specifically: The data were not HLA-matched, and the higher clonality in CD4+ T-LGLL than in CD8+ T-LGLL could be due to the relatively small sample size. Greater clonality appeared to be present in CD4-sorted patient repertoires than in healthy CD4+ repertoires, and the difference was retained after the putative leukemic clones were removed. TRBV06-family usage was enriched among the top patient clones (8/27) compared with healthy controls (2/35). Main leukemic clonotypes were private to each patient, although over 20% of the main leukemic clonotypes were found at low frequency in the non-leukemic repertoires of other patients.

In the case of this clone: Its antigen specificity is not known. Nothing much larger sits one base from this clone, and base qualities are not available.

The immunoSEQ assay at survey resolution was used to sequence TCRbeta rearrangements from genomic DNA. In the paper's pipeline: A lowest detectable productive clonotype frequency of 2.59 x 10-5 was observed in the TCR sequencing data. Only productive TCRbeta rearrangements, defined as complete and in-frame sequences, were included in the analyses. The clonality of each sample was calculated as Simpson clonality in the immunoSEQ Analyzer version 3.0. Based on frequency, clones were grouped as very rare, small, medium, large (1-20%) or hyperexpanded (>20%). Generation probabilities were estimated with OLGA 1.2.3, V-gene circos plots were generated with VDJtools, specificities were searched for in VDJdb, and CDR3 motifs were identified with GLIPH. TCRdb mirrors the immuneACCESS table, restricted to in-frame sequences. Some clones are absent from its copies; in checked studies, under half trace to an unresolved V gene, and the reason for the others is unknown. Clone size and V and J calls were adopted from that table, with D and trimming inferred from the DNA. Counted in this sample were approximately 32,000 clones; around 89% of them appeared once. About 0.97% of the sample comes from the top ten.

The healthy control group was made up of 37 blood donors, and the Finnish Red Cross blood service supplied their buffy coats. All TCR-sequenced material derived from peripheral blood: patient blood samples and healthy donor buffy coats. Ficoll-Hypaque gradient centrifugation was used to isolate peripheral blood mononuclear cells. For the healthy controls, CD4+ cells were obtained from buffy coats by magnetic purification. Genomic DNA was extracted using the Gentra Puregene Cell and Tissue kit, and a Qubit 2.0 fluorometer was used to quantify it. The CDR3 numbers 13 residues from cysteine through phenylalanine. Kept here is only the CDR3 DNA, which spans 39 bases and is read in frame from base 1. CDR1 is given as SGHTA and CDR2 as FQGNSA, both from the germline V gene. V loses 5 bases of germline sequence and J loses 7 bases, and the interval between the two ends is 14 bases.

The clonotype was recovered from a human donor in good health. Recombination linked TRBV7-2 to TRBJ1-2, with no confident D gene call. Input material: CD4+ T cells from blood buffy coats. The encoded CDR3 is CASSPNWTPGYTF. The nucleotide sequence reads TGTGCCAGCAGCCCAAATTGGACTCCTGGCTACACCTTC.